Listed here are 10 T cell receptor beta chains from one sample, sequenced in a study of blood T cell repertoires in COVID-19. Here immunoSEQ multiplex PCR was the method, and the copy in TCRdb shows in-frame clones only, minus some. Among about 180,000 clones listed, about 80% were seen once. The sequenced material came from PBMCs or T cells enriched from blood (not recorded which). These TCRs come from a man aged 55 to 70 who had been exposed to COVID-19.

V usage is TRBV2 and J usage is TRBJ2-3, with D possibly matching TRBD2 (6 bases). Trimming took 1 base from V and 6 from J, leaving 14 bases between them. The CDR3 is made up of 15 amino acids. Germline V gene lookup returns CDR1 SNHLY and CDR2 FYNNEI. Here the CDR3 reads CASSEGSGSLDTQYF. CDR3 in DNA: TGTGCCAGCAGTGAAGGCTCCGGGAGTTTGGATACGCAGTATTTT.

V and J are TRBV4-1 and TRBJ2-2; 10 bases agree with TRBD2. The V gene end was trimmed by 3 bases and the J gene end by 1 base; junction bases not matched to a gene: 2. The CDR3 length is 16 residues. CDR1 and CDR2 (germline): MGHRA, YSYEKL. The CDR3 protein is CASSQRLAGNTGELFF. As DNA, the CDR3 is TGCGCCAGCAGCCAGCGACTAGCGGGGAACACCGGGGAGCTGTTTTTT.

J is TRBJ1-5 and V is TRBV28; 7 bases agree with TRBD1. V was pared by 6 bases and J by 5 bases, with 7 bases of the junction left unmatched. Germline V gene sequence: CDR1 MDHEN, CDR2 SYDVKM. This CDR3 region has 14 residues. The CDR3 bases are TGTGCCAGCAGGCCGGGACAGAACTATCAGCCCCAGCATTTT. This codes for CASRPGQNYQPQHF.

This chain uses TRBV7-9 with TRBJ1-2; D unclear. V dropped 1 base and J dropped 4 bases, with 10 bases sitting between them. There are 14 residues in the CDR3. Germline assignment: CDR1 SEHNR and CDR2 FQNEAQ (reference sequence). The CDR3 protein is CASSLEGGSYGYTF. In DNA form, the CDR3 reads TGTGCCAGCAGCTTAGAGGGCGGGAGCTATGGCTACACCTTC.

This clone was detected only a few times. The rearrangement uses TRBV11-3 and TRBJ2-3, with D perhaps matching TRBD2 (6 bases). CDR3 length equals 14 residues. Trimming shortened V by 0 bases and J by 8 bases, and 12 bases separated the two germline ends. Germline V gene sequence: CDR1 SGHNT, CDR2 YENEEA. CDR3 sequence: CASSLDLRRATQYF. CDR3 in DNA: TGTGCCAGCAGCTTAGATCTTAGGAGGGCTACGCAGTATTTT.

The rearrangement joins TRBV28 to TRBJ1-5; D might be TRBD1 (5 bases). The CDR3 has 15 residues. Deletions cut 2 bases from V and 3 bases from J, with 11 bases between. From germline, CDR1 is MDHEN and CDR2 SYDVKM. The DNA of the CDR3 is TGTGCCAGCAGTTTAAGGCTGGGACTCAATCAGCCCCAGCATTTT. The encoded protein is CASSLRLGLNQPQHF.

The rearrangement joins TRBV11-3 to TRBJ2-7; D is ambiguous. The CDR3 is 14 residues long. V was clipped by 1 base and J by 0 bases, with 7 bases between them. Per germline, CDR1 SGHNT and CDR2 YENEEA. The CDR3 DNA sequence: TGTGCCAGCAGCTTAGGTGGCAGCTCCTACGAGCAGTACTTC. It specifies CASSLGGSSYEQYF.

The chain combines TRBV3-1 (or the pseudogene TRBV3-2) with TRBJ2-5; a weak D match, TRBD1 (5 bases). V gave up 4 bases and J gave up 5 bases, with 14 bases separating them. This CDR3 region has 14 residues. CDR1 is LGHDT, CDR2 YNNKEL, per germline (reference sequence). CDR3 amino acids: CASSPHQGAETQYF. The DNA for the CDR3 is TGTGCCAGCAGCCCACACCAGGGCGCCGAGACCCAGTACTTC.

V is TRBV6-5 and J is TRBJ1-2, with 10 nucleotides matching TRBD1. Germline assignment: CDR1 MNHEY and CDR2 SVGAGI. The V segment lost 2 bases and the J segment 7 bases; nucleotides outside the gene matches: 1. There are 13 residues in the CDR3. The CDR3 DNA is TGTGCCAGCAGTTACGACAGGGGGCGTGGCTACACCTTC. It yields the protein CASSYDRGRGYTF.

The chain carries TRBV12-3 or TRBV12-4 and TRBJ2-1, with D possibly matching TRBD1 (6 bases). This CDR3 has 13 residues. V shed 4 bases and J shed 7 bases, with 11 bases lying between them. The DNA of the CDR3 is TGTGCCAGCAGTTCTTCAGGGGTGAATGAGCAGTTCTTC. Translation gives CASSSSGVNEQFF.